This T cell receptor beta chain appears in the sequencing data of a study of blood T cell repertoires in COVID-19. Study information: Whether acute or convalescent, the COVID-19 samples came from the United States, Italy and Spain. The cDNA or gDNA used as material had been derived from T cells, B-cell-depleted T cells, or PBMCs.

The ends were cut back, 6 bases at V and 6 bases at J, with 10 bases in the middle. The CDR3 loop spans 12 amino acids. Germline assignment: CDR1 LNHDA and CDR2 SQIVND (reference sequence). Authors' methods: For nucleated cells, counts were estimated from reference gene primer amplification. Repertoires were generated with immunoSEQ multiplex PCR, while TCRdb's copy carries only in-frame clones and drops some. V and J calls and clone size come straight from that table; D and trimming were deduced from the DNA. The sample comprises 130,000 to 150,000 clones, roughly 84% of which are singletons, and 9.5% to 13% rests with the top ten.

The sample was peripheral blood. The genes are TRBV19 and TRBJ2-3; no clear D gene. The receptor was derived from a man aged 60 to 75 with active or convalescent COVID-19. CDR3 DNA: TGTGCCAGTAGCAGTGAGGTGGATACGCAGTATTTT. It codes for CASSSEVDTQYF.